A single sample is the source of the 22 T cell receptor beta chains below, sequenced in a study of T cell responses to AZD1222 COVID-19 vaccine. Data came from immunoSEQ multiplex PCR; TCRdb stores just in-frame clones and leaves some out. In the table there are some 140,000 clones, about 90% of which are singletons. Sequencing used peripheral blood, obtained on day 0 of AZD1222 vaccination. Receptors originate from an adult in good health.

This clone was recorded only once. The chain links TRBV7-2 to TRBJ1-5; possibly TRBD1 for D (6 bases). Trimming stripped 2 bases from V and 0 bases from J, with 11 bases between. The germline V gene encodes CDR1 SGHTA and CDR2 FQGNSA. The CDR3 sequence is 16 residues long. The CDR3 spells CASSLFGGHSNQPQHF. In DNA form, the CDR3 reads TGTGCCAGCAGCTTATTCGGGGGACATAGCAATCAGCCCCAGCATTTT.

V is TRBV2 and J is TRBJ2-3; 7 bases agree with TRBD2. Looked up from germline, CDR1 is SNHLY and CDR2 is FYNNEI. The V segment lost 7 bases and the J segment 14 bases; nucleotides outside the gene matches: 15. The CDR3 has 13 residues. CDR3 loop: CASTDGRGVGPYF. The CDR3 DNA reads TGTGCCAGCACGGACGGACGGGGGGTTGGTCCGTATTTT.

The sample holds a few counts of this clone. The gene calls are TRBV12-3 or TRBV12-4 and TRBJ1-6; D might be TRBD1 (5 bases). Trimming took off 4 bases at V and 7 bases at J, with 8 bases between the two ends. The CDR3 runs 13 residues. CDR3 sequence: CASSWGGNSPLHF. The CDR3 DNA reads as TGTGCCAGCAGTTGGGGGGGAAATTCACCCCTCCACTTT.

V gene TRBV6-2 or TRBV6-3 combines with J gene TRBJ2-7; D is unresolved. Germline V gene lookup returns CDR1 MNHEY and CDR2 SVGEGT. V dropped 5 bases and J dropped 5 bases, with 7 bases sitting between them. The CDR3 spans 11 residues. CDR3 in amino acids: CASSPADEQYF. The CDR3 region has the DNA TGTGCCAGCAGTCCAGCAGACGAGCAGTACTTC.

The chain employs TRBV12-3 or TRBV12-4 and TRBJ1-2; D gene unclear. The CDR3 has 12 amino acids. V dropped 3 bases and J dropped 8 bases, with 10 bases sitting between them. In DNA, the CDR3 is TGTGCCAGCAGTTTGGACCCGACCGGCTACACCTTC. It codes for CASSLDPTGYTF.

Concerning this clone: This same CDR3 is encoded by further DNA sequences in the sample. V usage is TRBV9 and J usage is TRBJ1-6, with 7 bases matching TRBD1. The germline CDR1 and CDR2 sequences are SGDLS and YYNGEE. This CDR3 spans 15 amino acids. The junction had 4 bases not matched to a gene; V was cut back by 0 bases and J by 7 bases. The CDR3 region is CASSVEGDRNSPLHF. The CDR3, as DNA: TGTGCCAGCAGCGTAGAAGGGGACAGAAATTCACCCCTCCACTTT. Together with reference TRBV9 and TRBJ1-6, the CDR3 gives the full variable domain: DSGVTQTPKHLITATGQRVTLRCSPRSGDLSVYWYQQSLDQGLQFLIQYYNGEERAKGNILERFSAQQFPDLHSELNLSSLELGDSALYFCASSVEGDRNSPLHFGNGTRLTVT.

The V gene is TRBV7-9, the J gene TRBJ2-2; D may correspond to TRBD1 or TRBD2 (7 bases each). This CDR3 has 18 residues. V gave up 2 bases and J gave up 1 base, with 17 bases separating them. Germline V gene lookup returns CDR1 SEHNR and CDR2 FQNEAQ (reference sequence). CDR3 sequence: CASSLTMGGTENTGELFF. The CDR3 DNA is TGTGCCAGCAGCTTAACTATGGGGGGGACAGAGAACACCGGGGAGCTGTTTTTT.

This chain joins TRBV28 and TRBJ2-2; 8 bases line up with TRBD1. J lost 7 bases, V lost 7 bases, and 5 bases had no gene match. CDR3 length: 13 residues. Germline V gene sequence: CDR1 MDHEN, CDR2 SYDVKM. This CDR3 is CASIPTGGGELFF. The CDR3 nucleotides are TGTGCCAGCATCCCTACAGGGGGCGGGGAGCTGTTTTTT. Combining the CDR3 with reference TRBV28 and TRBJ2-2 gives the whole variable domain DVKVTQSSRYLVKRTGEKVFLECVQDMDHENMFWYRQDPGLGLRLIYFSYDVKMKEKGDIPEGYSVSREKKERFSLILESASTNQTSMYLCASIPTGGGELFFGEGSRLTVL.

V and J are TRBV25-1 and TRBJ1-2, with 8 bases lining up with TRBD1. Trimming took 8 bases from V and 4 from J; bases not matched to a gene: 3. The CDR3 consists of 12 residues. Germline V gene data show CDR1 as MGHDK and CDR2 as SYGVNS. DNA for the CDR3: TGTGCCAGCTGGACAGGGCCCTATGGCTACACCTTC. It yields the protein CASWTGPYGYTF.

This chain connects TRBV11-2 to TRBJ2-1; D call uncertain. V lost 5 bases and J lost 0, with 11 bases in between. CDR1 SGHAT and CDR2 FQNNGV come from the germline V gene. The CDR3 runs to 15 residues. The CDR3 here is CASSPDFNSYNEQFF. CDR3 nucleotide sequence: TGTGCCAGCAGCCCAGATTTCAACTCCTACAATGAGCAGTTCTTC.

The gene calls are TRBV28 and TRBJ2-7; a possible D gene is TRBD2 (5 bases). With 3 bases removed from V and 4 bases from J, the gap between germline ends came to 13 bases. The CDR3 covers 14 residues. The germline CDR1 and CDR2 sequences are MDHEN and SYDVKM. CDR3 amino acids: CASSLIGELYEQYF. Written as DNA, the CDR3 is TGTGCCAGCAGTTTGATTGGGGAGTTGTACGAGCAGTACTTC.

The CDR3 nucleotides read TGTGCCACCAGCAGAGGGACAGCGGGAGAGGGCATTCAGTACTTC. Its protein product is CATSRGTAGEGIQYF. V is TRBV15 and J is TRBJ2-4; 8 positions agree with TRBD2. Looked up from germline, CDR1 is LNHNV and CDR2 is YYDKDF (reference sequence). The CDR3 consists of 15 residues. Trimming at V came to 1 base and at J to 9 bases, leaving 8 bases not matched to a gene.

The DNA of the CDR3 is TGCGCCAGCAGCCAAGATCGGGGGAACTATGGCTACACCTTC. It is translated as CASSQDRGNYGYTF. V usage is TRBV4-3 and J usage is TRBJ1-2; D is possibly TRBD1 (5 bases). CDR1 is LGHNA, CDR2 YSLEER, per germline. The CDR3 is 14 residues long. The germline V and J ends were trimmed by 0 bases and 2 bases, with 7 bases remaining between them.

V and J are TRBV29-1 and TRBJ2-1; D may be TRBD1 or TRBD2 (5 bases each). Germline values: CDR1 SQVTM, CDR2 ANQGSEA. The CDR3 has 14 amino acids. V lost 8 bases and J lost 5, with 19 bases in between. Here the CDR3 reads CSYIRDGRDNEQFF. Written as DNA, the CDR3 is TGCAGCTATATCCGGGACGGACGAGACAATGAGCAGTTCTTC.

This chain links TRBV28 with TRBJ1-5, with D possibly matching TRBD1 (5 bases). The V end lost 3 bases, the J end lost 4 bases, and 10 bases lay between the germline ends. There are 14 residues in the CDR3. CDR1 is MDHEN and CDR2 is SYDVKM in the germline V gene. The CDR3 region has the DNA TGTGCCAGCAGTTTGGGGGGGACGAATCAGCCCCAGCATTTT. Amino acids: CASSLGGTNQPQHF. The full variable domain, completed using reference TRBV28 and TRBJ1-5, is DVKVTQSSRYLVKRTGEKVFLECVQDMDHENMFWYRQDPGLGLRLIYFSYDVKMKEKGDIPEGYSVSREKKERFSLILESASTNQTSMYLCASSLGGTNQPQHFGDGTRLSIL.

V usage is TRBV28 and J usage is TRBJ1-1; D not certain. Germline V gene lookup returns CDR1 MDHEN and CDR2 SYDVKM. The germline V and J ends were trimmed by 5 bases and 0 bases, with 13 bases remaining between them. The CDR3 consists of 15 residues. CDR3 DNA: TGTGCCAGCAGTCTCCACACCGACTTGAACACTGAAGCTTTCTTT. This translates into CASSLHTDLNTEAFF.

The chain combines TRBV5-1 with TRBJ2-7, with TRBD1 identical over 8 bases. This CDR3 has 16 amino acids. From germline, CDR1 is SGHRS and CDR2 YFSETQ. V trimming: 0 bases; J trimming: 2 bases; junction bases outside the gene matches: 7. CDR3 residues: CASSLVQRQGTYEQYF. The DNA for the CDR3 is TGCGCCAGCAGCTTGGTGCAGAGACAGGGGACCTACGAGCAGTACTTC.

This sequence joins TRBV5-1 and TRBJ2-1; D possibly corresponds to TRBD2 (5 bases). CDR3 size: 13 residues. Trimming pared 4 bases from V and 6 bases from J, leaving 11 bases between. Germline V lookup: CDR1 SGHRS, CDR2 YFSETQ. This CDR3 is CASSLLGVNEQFF. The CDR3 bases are TGCGCCAGCAGCCTTCTCGGGGTCAATGAGCAGTTCTTC.

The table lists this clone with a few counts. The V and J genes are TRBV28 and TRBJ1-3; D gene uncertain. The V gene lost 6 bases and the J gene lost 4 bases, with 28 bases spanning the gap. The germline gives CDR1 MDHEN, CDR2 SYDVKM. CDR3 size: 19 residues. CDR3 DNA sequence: TGTGCCAGCAGCCCCGCGGGCAGGAGTGCATCGTATATAGGAAACACCATATATTTT. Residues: CASSPAGRSASYIGNTIYF. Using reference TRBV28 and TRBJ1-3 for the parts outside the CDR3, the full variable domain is DVKVTQSSRYLVKRTGEKVFLECVQDMDHENMFWYRQDPGLGLRLIYFSYDVKMKEKGDIPEGYSVSREKKERFSLILESASTNQTSMYLCASSPAGRSASYIGNTIYFGEGSWLTVV.

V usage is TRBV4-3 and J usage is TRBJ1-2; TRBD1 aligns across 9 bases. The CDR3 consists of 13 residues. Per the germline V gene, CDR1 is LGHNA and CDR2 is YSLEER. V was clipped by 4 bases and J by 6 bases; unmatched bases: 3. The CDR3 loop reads CASSLRTGDGYTF. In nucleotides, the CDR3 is TGCGCCAGCAGCCTTCGGACAGGGGATGGCTACACCTTC.

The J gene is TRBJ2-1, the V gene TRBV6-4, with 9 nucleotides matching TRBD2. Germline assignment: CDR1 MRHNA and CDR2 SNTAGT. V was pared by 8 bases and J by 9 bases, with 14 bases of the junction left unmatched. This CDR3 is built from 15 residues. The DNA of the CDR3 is TGTGCCAGCTCTTCGTCTGCGGGAGGGAGCAGTGAGCAGTTCTTC. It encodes CASSSSAGGSSEQFF.

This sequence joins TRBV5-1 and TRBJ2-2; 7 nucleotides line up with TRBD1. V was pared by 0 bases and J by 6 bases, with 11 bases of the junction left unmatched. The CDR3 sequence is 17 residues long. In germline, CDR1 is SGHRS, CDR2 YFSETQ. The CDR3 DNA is TGCGCCAGCAGCTTGGGTAAAGGGACAGACAAACCCGGGGAGCTGTTTTTT. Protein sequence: CASSLGKGTDKPGELFF.